This T cell receptor (beta chain) originates from a study of molecular identifiers for immune sequencing clone quantification. Study results and limitations: Sizes of highly expanded clones could be underestimated through identical TCRs sharing a barcode.

CDR3 length equals 14 residues. Trimming removed 3 bases from V and 1 base from J; junction bases left unmatched: 2. TCRdb itself ran the PCR reads through MiXCR, one entry per CDR3 protein. The data show 460,000 or so distinct CDR3 sequences, about 26% seen once. This clonotype was detected a few times. What it recognizes is unknown. The V and J genes are TRBV12-3 or TRBV12-4 and TRBJ2-5, with 7 bases matching TRBD1. Sequencing input: naive CD8+ T cells from blood, with Jurkat cell RNA spiked in. The subset: FACS-sorted CD8+CD4-CCR7+CD45RA+ naive T cells. The sequence was obtained from a human donor in good health. Some libraries in this study had Jurkat cell RNA spiked in. CDR3 nucleotide sequence: TGTGCCAGCAGTTTTCAGGGGGTCCAAGAGACCCAGTACTTC. It translates to CASSFQGVQETQYF.